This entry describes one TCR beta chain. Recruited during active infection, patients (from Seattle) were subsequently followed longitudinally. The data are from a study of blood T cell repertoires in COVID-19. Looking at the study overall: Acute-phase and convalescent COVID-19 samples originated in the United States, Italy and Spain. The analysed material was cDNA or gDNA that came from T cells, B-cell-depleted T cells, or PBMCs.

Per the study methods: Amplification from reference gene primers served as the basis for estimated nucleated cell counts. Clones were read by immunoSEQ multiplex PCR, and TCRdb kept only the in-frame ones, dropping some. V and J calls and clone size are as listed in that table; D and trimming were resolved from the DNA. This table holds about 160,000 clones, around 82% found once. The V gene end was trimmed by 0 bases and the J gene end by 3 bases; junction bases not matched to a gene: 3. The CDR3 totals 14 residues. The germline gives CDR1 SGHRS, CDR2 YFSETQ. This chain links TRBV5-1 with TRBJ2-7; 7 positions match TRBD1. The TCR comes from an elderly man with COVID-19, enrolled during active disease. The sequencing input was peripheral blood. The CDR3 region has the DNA TGCGCCAGCAGCTTGGGACAGGGAGTCTACGAGCAGTACTTC. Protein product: CASSLGQGVYEQYF. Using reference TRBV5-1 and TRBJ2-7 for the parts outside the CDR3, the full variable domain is KAGVTQTPRYLIKTRGQQVTLSCSPISGHRSVSWYQQTPGQGLQFLFEYFSETQRNKGNFPGRFSGRQFSNSRSEMNVSTLELGDSALYLCASSLGQGVYEQYFGPGTRLTVT.